These 9 T cell receptor beta chains were sequenced from one sample in a study of CD8 T cells in Susac syndrome (dated by TCRdb to the late 2010s). Libraries were prepared through the immunoSEQ multiplex PCR assay. RNA was extracted using the RNeasy kit, and about 0.45 to 1 ug of the RNA was reverse transcribed with random hexamers. TCRdb redid the processing of the public reads, applying fastp at Q25 and MiXCR, and retained in-frame beta chains. Rows merge per CDR3 protein into single entries with the most common DNA and genes. The sample table shows roughly 180,000 distinct CDR3 sequences, and around 94% are seen once. The biggest ten clones account for 0.14% of the sample. The sequenced material came from CD4+ T cells from PBMCs. These receptors were obtained from a human donor in good health.

The chain combines TRBV20-1 with TRBJ2-7, with TRBD2 matching 8 bases. V was pared by 4 bases and J by 0 bases, with 8 bases of the junction left unmatched. Germline V gene sequence: CDR1 DFQATT, CDR2 SNEGSKA (reference sequence). The CDR3 is made up of 15 amino acids. The CDR3 is CSAISGGPSSYEQYF. The CDR3 coding sequence is TGCAGTGCTATCAGCGGGGGACCAAGCTCCTACGAGCAGTACTTC.

This clonotype has only one observation. CDR3 sequence (DNA): TGTGCCAGCAGCCCCGGGGGTAGCGGGGGTTACAATGAGCAGTTCTTC. It yields the protein CASSPGGSGGYNEQFF. The chain joins TRBV4-2 to TRBJ2-1, with TRBD2 matching over 9 bases. CDR1 is LGHNA, CDR2 YNFKEQ, per germline. There are 16 residues in the CDR3. J gave up 4 bases and V 4 bases, and 8 bases lay outside the gene matches.

The V and J genes are TRBV20-1 and TRBJ2-3, with 8 bases that match TRBD2. CDR1 and CDR2 (germline): DFQATT, SNEGSKA (reference sequence). V dropped 6 bases and J dropped 11; count of bases not matched to a gene: 19. The CDR3 runs to 15 residues. The CDR3 nucleotides read TGCAGTGCCAGAAGGATACAGCGGGGCGGGGGGAAGCAGTATTTT. Translating it yields CSARRIQRGGGKQYF.

The genes are TRBV3-1 and TRBJ1-2, with D possibly being TRBD1 (5 bases). This CDR3 is built from 12 residues. Germline lookup yields CDR1 LGHDT and CDR2 YNNKEL (reference sequence). V was cut by 1 base and J by 6 bases, with 6 bases left in between. DNA for the CDR3: TGTGCCAGCAGCCAAGGGGGGGATGGCTACACCTTC. Amino acid sequence: CASSQGGDGYTF.

This chain connects TRBV20-1 to TRBJ1-5; no definite D call. CDR1 and CDR2 from the germline V gene are DFQATT and SNEGSKA (reference sequence). The CDR3 is 14 amino acids. V was pared by 1 base and J by 7 bases, with 14 bases between. The CDR3, as DNA: TGCAGTGCTAGAGGGGTAAAGGGAGACCAGCCCCAGCATTTT. This codes for CSARGVKGDQPQHF.

The gene calls are TRBV7-9 and TRBJ2-1; D tentatively fits TRBD1 or TRBD2 (5 bases each). The germline V gene encodes CDR1 SEHNR and CDR2 FQNEAQ (reference sequence). Trimming shortened V by 5 bases and J by 4 bases, and 15 bases separated the two germline ends. The CDR3 is made up of 15 amino acids. Here the CDR3 DNA reads TGTGCCAGCAGCCCCCGGGACCCGACATACAATGAGCAGTTCTTC. Translating it yields CASSPRDPTYNEQFF.

The genes are TRBV6-6 and TRBJ2-1; no clear D. Trimming shortened V by 2 bases and J by 5 bases, and 4 bases separated the two germline ends. The germline V gene encodes CDR1 MNHNY and CDR2 SVGAGI (reference sequence). This CDR3 has 12 amino acids. CDR3 amino acids: CASSYVDNEQFF. CDR3 nucleotides: TGTGCCAGCAGTTACGTGGACAATGAGCAGTTCTTC.

The chain combines TRBV20-1 with TRBJ2-7; 7 bases map to TRBD1. V was clipped by 6 bases and J by 3 bases; unmatched bases: 2. This CDR3 is 11 amino acids long. CDR1 is DFQATT and CDR2 is SNEGSKA in the germline V gene (reference sequence). The CDR3: CSAGQHYEQYF. The CDR3 DNA reads TGCAGTGCGGGACAGCACTACGAGCAGTACTTC.

The chain couples TRBV5-1 to TRBJ2-2; 11 bases match TRBD2. Germline V gene data show CDR1 as SGHRS and CDR2 as YFSETQ. With 3 bases clipped from V and 0 bases from J, the junction kept 4 bases outside the gene matches. CDR3 length: 17 residues. The chain's CDR3 is CASSSRLAGTNTGELFF. The CDR3, as DNA: TGCGCCAGCAGCTCACGACTAGCGGGGACGAACACCGGGGAGCTGTTTTTT. Full variable domain (remainder filled in from reference TRBV5-1 and TRBJ2-2): KAGVTQTPRYLIKTRGQQVTLSCSPISGHRSVSWYQQTPGQGLQFLFEYFSETQRNKGNFPGRFSGRQFSNSRSEMNVSTLELGDSALYLCASSSRLAGTNTGELFFGEGSRLTVL.